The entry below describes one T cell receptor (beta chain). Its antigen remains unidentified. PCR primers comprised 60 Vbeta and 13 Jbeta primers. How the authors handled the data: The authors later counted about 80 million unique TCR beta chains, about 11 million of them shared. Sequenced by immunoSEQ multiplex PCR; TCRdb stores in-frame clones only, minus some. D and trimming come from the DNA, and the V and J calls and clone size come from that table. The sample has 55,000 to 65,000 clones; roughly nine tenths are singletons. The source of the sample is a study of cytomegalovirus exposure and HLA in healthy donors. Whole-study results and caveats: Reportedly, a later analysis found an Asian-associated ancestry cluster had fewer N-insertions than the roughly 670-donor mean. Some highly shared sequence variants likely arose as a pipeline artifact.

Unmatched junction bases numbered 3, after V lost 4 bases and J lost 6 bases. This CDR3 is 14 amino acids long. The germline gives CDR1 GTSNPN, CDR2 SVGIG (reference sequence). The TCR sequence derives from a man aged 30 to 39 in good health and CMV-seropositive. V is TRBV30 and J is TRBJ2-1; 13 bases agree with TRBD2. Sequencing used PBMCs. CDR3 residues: CAWTRLAGGNEQFF. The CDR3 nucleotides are TGTGCCTGGACTCGACTAGCGGGGGGCAATGAGCAGTTCTTC. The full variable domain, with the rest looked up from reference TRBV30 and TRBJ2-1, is SQTIHQWPATLVQPVGSPLSLECTVEGTSNPNLYWYRQAAGRGLQLLFYSVGIGQISSEVPQNLSASRPQDRQFILSSKKLLLSDSGFYLCAWTRLAGGNEQFFGPGTRLTVL.